These 32 T cell receptor beta chains were sequenced from one sample in a study of OX40 agonist ivuxolimab in advanced cancers. TCRdb keeps only in-frame clones here, not all; method: immunoSEQ multiplex PCR. The sample yields 84,000 or so clones, about 93% seen once. Sequenced material: CD4+ or CD8+ T cells sorted from blood, taken in a trial of the OX40 agonist ivuxolimab. These receptors came from an adult with an advanced solid tumor such as melanoma, head and neck, liver or kidney cancer.

The V call is TRBV10-3, the J call TRBJ2-2, with 8 bases lining up with TRBD1. The CDR3 is 18 residues long. Trimming took 9 bases from V and 2 from J; bases not matched to a gene: 17. CDR1 and CDR2 (germline): ENHRY, SYGVKD. The CDR3 DNA reads as TGTGCCATTTCATCTGAACTTTCCGGGACAGGTAACACCGGGGAGCTGTTTTTT. Encoded protein: CAISSELSGTGNTGELFF.

This chain uses TRBV9 with TRBJ2-3; possibly TRBD1 or TRBD2 for D (5 bases each). This CDR3 is built from 14 residues. Per germline, CDR1 SGDLS and CDR2 YYNGEE. The germline V and J ends were trimmed by 4 bases and 4 bases, with 13 bases remaining between them. CDR3 loop: CASSSLGASDTQYF. The CDR3 DNA follows: TGTGCCAGCAGCTCCCTCGGGGCCTCAGATACGCAGTATTTT.

The sample holds one count of this clone. The V gene is TRBV6-5, the J gene TRBJ1-3; D gene unclear. Germline CDR1 reads MNHEY; CDR2 reads SVGAGI. The CDR3 spans 15 residues. Between the trimmed V and J ends, which lost 7 bases and 0 bases, there was a span of 13 bases. This chain's CDR3 is CASNSGRLSGNTIYF. The CDR3 bases are TGTGCCAGCAACTCCGGACGGCTCTCTGGAAACACCATATATTTT.

CDR3 nucleotides: TGTGCCAGCAGCTCGGGGTCAGACAATGAGCAGTTCTTC. Residues: CASSSGSDNEQFF. The genes are TRBV7-8 and TRBJ2-1; D may be TRBD2 (5 bases). The CDR3 length is 13 residues. V was trimmed by 4 bases and J by 5 bases, leaving 9 bases between them. Germline CDR1 and CDR2: SGHVS and FQNEAQ.

This clone was recorded once. The J gene is TRBJ1-5, the V gene TRBV28; no clear D. This CDR3 has 12 residues. Germline V gene lookup returns CDR1 MDHEN and CDR2 SYDVKM. V was shortened by 2 bases and J by 7 bases, with 6 bases between the two germline ends. CDR3: CASSLLRQPQHF. In DNA form, the CDR3 reads TGTGCCAGCAGTTTACTTAGGCAGCCCCAGCATTTT.

The rearrangement links TRBV13 to TRBJ2-1, with D unresolved. V was clipped by 8 bases and J by 9 bases, with 11 bases between them. The CDR3 has 11 residues. CDR1 and CDR2 (germline): PRHDT, FYEKMQ (reference sequence). The CDR3 spells CASAYRGEQFF. DNA of the CDR3: TGTGCCAGCGCATACCGCGGTGAGCAGTTCTTC.

The J gene is TRBJ2-7, the V gene TRBV6-6; 11 positions agree with TRBD2. The CDR3 contains 15 residues. The ends lost 3 bases at V and 3 bases at J; junction bases unmatched: 4. CDR1 and CDR2 (germline): MNHNY, SVGAGI (reference sequence). The CDR3 here is CASSYRLAGIYEQYF. CDR3 in DNA: TGTGCCAGCAGTTATCGACTAGCGGGGATCTACGAGCAGTACTTC.

This chain uses TRBV15 with TRBJ2-7; no firm D call. CDR3 length: 12 amino acids. Trimming shortened V by 0 bases and J by 8 bases, and 8 bases separated the two germline ends. Germline V gene data show CDR1 as LNHNV and CDR2 as YYDKDF (reference sequence). CDR3 in DNA: TGTGCCACCAGCAGAGATCACCGTCAGCAGTACTTC. Amino acid sequence: CATSRDHRQQYF.

V is TRBV18 and J is TRBJ2-7; 8 bases fit TRBD1. The length of the CDR3 is 15 residues. V lost 4 bases, J lost 3 bases, and 8 bases stayed unmatched. Germline-derived CDR1 and CDR2 are KGHSH and LQKENI. In DNA, the CDR3 is TGTGCCAGCTCACTCGGACAGGGTGAATTCTACGAGCAGTACTTC. Protein: CASSLGQGEFYEQYF.

The chain has TRBV5-1 and TRBJ2-5, with TRBD1 identical over 9 bases. J lost 5 bases, V lost 0 bases, and 11 bases had no gene match. CDR3 length equals 17 residues. Germline V CDR1 and CDR2: SGHRS, YFSETQ. CDR3: CASSLEALQGAGETQYF. Here the CDR3 DNA reads TGCGCCAGCAGCTTGGAGGCTCTACAGGGGGCGGGGGAGACCCAGTACTTC.

The chain carries TRBV6-5 and TRBJ2-7, with D tentatively TRBD1 or TRBD2 (5 bases each). V lost 2 bases to trimming and J lost 3 bases, with 14 bases between them. The CDR3 runs 15 residues. Germline-derived CDR1 and CDR2 are MNHEY and SVGAGI. DNA for the CDR3: TGTGCCAGCAGTTACGAGGGCAGGGATATCTACGAGCAGTACTTC. The encoded protein is CASSYEGRDIYEQYF.

This clone came up once. Compared with germline, one end of the junction differs, possibly owing to a read error. V is TRBV6-1 and J is TRBJ1-2; 7 bases match TRBD1. The germline V gene has CDR1 MNHNS and CDR2 SASEGT. This CDR3 spans 13 amino acids. The CDR3: CASSQQGSYDYTF. DNA for the CDR3: TGTGCCAGCAGTCAACAGGGGAGCTATGACTACACCTTC.

The rearrangement joins TRBV9 to TRBJ1-3; 7 nucleotides agree with TRBD1. V lost 3 bases and J lost 14; bases outside the gene matches: 14. The CDR3 has 14 residues. CDR1 SGDLS and CDR2 YYNGEE come from the germline V gene. The CDR3 loop reads CASSGDYRGEGVYF. In DNA form, the CDR3 reads TGTGCCAGCAGCGGCGACTACAGGGGAGAGGGGGTATATTTT.

J is TRBJ2-1 and V is TRBV5-1; 7 positions agree with TRBD2. The V segment lost 0 bases and the J segment 3 bases; nucleotides outside the gene matches: 6. The germline V gene has CDR1 SGHRS and CDR2 YFSETQ. This CDR3 region has 16 residues. CDR3 sequence (DNA): TGCGCCAGCAGCTTGGTGGCTAGCGGATACTACAATGAGCAGTTCTTC. Its protein product is CASSLVASGYYNEQFF. The whole variable domain, remainder taken from reference TRBV5-1 and TRBJ2-1, is KAGVTQTPRYLIKTRGQQVTLSCSPISGHRSVSWYQQTPGQGLQFLFEYFSETQRNKGNFPGRFSGRQFSNSRSEMNVSTLELGDSALYLCASSLVASGYYNEQFFGPGTRLTVL.

V usage is TRBV9 and J usage is TRBJ2-1; D remains unclear. Trimming cost V 0 bases and J 5 bases, with 15 bases left between them. The CDR3 is made up of 16 amino acids. CDR1 and CDR2 from the germline V gene are SGDLS and YYNGEE. The chain's CDR3 is CASSVAPQVVDNEQFF. The CDR3 DNA reads TGTGCCAGCAGCGTAGCTCCCCAGGTGGTTGACAATGAGCAGTTCTTC.

The chain uses TRBV7-2 and TRBJ2-2; 8 bases match TRBD2. After removal of 6 bases from V and 0 bases from J, the junction contained 6 bases not matched to a gene. Germline V CDR1 and CDR2: SGHTA, FQGNSA. The CDR3 has 16 amino acids. The chain's CDR3 is CASRNRGGANTGELFF. In DNA form, the CDR3 reads TGTGCCAGCAGAAATCGGGGGGGTGCGAACACCGGGGAGCTGTTTTTT.

V usage is TRBV28 and J usage is TRBJ2-7; perhaps TRBD1 as D (6 bases). The CDR3 sequence is 15 residues long. Germline lookup yields CDR1 MDHEN and CDR2 SYDVKM. V lost 3 bases to trimming and J lost 2 bases, with 14 bases between them. CDR3 coding DNA: TGTGCCAGCAGTTTCACCGGGACATCTCCCTACGAGCAGTACTTC. This gives the protein CASSFTGTSPYEQYF.

This chain uses TRBV7-2 with TRBJ2-3; perhaps D is TRBD1 or TRBD2 (5 bases each). Per germline, CDR1 SGHTA and CDR2 FQGNSA. This CDR3 spans 13 amino acids. Trimming left V 1 base short and J 5 bases short, with 7 bases between. The CDR3 loop is CASSLGGRDTQYF. CDR3 DNA sequence: TGTGCCAGCAGCTTAGGGGGGAGAGATACGCAGTATTTT.

The chain has TRBV9 and TRBJ2-7; D is unresolved. With 0 bases removed from V and 2 bases from J, the gap between germline ends came to 12 bases. The CDR3 has 15 amino acids. CDR1 and CDR2 (germline): SGDLS, YYNGEE. The CDR3 region has the DNA TGTGCCAGCAGCGTAGTGCCTGCGGCCACCTACGAGCAGTACTTC. Its protein product is CASSVVPAATYEQYF.

The chain links TRBV11-3 to TRBJ2-7; D is possibly TRBD1 (6 bases). Trimming shortened V by 0 bases and J by 3 bases, and 9 bases separated the two germline ends. CDR1 and CDR2 from the germline V gene are SGHNT and YENEEA. There are 14 residues in the CDR3. The CDR3 DNA reads TGTGCCAGCAGCTTAGATAGGGGGAGCTACGAGCAGTACTTC. Translating it yields CASSLDRGSYEQYF.

V gene TRBV28 combines with J gene TRBJ1-1, with TRBD1 matching 9 bases. The germline V gene has CDR1 MDHEN and CDR2 SYDVKM. The CDR3 is 15 amino acids. Germline trimming cut 4 bases from V and 4 bases from J; bases unmatched to any gene: 7. This chain's CDR3 is CASSSTGGLATEAFF. In DNA, the CDR3 is TGTGCCAGCAGTTCGACAGGGGGTCTGGCCACTGAAGCTTTCTTT.

The chain recombines TRBV11-2 with TRBJ1-1; possibly TRBD1 for D (6 bases). This CDR3 region has 13 residues. The V gene lost 3 bases and the J gene lost 11 bases, with 16 bases spanning the gap. The germline V gene encodes CDR1 SGHAT and CDR2 FQNNGV. CDR3 sequence reads: CASSFTTRDKAFF. CDR3 DNA: TGTGCCAGCAGCTTTACAACCAGGGACAAGGCTTTCTTT.

J is TRBJ1-1 and V is TRBV7-9; TRBD1 matches at 8 bases. CDR3 length: 16 residues. The V and J ends lost 2 bases and 11 bases, in that order; junction bases with no gene match: 16. Germline values: CDR1 SEHNR, CDR2 FQNEAQ (reference sequence). Written as DNA, the CDR3 is TGTGCCAGCAGCTTACCAGAGGGACAGGCGCCTCGGTATGCTTTCTTT. Translating it yields CASSLPEGQAPRYAFF.

This sequence joins TRBV7-2 and TRBJ2-1; 8 bases are a match to TRBD1. Germline values: CDR1 SGHTA, CDR2 FQGNSA. The junction had 3 bases not matched to a gene; V was cut back by 1 base and J by 4 bases. The CDR3 is 15 residues long. As DNA, the CDR3 is TGTGCCAGCAGCTTAGAGGGACAGGAATACAATGAGCAGTTCTTC. Protein: CASSLEGQEYNEQFF. Based on the CDR3 plus reference TRBV7-2 and TRBJ2-1, the full variable domain is GAGVSQSPSNKVTEKGKDVELRCDPISGHTALYWYRQSLGQGLEFLIYFQGNSAPDKSGLPSDRFSAERTGGSVSTLTIQRTQQEDSAVYLCASSLEGQEYNEQFFGPGTRLTVL.

The V call is TRBV28, the J call TRBJ2-1; D possibly corresponds to TRBD2 (5 bases). Per the germline V gene, CDR1 is MDHEN and CDR2 is SYDVKM. V was cut by 5 bases and J by 2 bases, with 7 bases left in between. The CDR3 sequence is 13 residues long. As DNA, the CDR3 is TGTGCCAGCAGTCTCGGGACCTACAATGAGCAGTTCTTC. It translates to CASSLGTYNEQFF.

The chain combines TRBV30 with TRBJ1-6; unclear D gene. Looked up from germline, CDR1 is GTSNPN and CDR2 is SVGIG (reference sequence). The germline V and J ends were trimmed by 3 bases and 7 bases, with 10 bases remaining between them. The CDR3 contains 13 residues. The CDR3 is CAWRLGGNSPLHF. The CDR3, as DNA: TGTGCCTGGAGACTTGGCGGGAATTCACCCCTCCACTTT.

The rearrangement links TRBV7-6 to TRBJ1-3, with D tentatively TRBD1 (6 bases). Germline V gene sequence: CDR1 SGHVS, CDR2 FNYEAQ. Trimming removed 5 bases at V and 0 bases at J, with 17 bases between. The CDR3 length is 17 residues. The CDR3, as DNA: TGTGCCAGCAGCCTGAGAAACGGACAGAGCTCTGGAAACACCATATATTTT. Translating gives CASSLRNGQSSGNTIYF.

The chain has TRBV19 and TRBJ1-3, with 10 bases lining up with TRBD1. The CDR3 is 18 residues long. Unmatched junction bases numbered 12, after V lost 7 bases and J lost 0 bases. The germline V gene encodes CDR1 LNHDA and CDR2 SQIVND (reference sequence). CDR3 amino acids: CASKRQPGQGTSGNTIYF. For the CDR3, the DNA is TGTGCCAGTAAGCGACAGCCGGGACAGGGGACCTCTGGAAACACCATATATTTT.

The sample holds a few counts of this clone. V and J are TRBV19 and TRBJ2-7, with D hard to call. Trimming pared 7 bases from V and 0 bases from J, leaving 10 bases between. The length of the CDR3 is 13 residues. The V gene's germline CDR1 is LNHDA and CDR2 SQIVND (reference sequence). CDR3 amino acids: CASKAESSYEQYF. The CDR3 nucleotides read TGTGCCAGTAAGGCGGAGAGCTCCTACGAGCAGTACTTC.

The V and J genes are TRBV5-4 and TRBJ1-1; maybe TRBD1 (5 bases). V gave up 4 bases and J gave up 3 bases, with 13 bases separating them. This CDR3 has 14 residues. Looked up from germline, CDR1 is SGHNT and CDR2 is YYREEE (reference sequence). As DNA, the CDR3 is TGTGCCAGCAGCGGGACGGGCTCGGACACTGAAGCTTTCTTT. Translation: CASSGTGSDTEAFF.

This chain links TRBV15 with TRBJ2-7; 9 nucleotides agree with TRBD2. This CDR3 spans 15 amino acids. Germline-derived CDR1 and CDR2 are LNHNV and YYDKDF (reference sequence). V lost 0 bases, J lost 0 bases, and 0 bases stayed unmatched. CDR3 region: CATSRDSGSSYEQYF. The CDR3 nucleotides read TGTGCCACCAGCAGAGATAGCGGGAGCTCCTACGAGCAGTACTTC.

CDR3 coding DNA: TGTGCCAGCAGTTACTGGGGCAACACTGAAGCTTTCTTT. It yields the protein CASSYWGNTEAFF. The chain recombines TRBV6-5 with TRBJ1-1, with a weak D call TRBD1 (5 bases). The length of the CDR3 is 13 residues. V dropped 1 base and J dropped 2 bases, with 5 bases sitting between them. Germline V CDR1 and CDR2: MNHEY, SVGAGI.